A selection of T cell receptor beta chains follows, all from one sample in a study of human T cells and chemical hapten exposure. TCRdb re-derived calls from the RACE reads in MiXCR, one entry per CDR3 protein. The sample shows 60,000 to 80,000 distinct CDR3 sequences, about 7% of them seen only once. The specimen comprised whole blood, sampled in connection with sensitization to the hapten diphenylcyclopropenone (DPC). These TCRs come from a woman aged 30 to 39 with alopecia areata. Some clones in this sample may be carry-over from other donors' samples. Both conserved end residues are part of each CDR3. Each record gives: J gene, D gene, clone size, V gene, CDR3 DNA, CDR3 protein. The D gene is left open where the match is weak. The size field is filled for only some rows; it gives once, few, many or a size class.

TRBJ2-3	NA	many	TRBV2	TGTGCCAGCAGTGGAGAGACGGACGCCAGCACAGATACGCAGTATTTT	CASSGETDASTDTQYF
TRBJ2-2	NA	many	TRBV29-1	TGCAGCGTTCGGTCAGGGGTGGTCACCGGGGAGCTGTTTTTT	CSVRSGVVTGELFF
TRBJ2-5	NA	NA	TRBV6-1	TGTGTCAGCAGTGGCAGGGTGCAAGAGACCCAGTACTTC	CVSSGRVQETQYF
TRBJ2-1	NA	many	TRBV7-2	TGTGCCAGCAGCTCAACCGGAGGCTACAATGAGCAGTTCTTC	CASSSTGGYNEQFF
TRBJ1-6	NA	NA	TRBV6-4	TGTGCCAGCAGACCTTCCGGATCCCTTTCGTTGCCCCTCCACTTT	CASRPSGSLSLPLHF
TRBJ1-1	TRBD1	few	TRBV11-1	TGTGCCAGCAGCCCAGGACAGGCAAACACTGAAGCTTTCTTT	CASSPGQANTEAFF
TRBJ1-4	NA	many	TRBV7-8	TGTGCCAGCAGCTTAGGGCTGGCAACTAATGAAAAACTGTTTTTT	CASSLGLATNEKLFF
TRBJ2-1	NA	few	TRBV14	TGTGCCAGCAGCCGTAACTTGGGCAATGAGCAGTTCTTC	CASSRNLGNEQFF
TRBJ1-1	TRBD1	many	TRBV20-1	TGCAGTGCTAGACCCCGACAGGGAATGAACACTGAAGCTTTCTTT	CSARPRQGMNTEAFF
TRBJ1-1	NA	many	TRBV15	TGTGCCACCAGCAGAGATCTTGGTGAAGCTTTCTTT	CATSRDLGEAFF
TRBJ2-2	TRBD1	many	TRBV12-3/TRBV12-4	TGTGCCAGCAGTTTTAGGGGGCGCGACGGGGAGCTGTTTTTT	CASSFRGRDGELFF
TRBJ1-6	TRBD1	many	TRBV7-3	TGTGCCAGCAGCTCGGGACAGACGAATTCACCCCTCCACTTT	CASSSGQTNSPLHF
TRBJ2-5	NA	many	TRBV5-1	TGCGCCAGCAGCCCGGGGGCAGAGACCCAGTACTTC	CASSPGAETQYF
TRBJ1-1	NA	many	TRBV2	TGTGCCAGCCTAAGCTCGGCCTGGGCTGAAGCTTTCTTT	CASLSSAWAEAFF
TRBJ1-1	NA	many	TRBV2	TGTGCCAGCACCCGACTATTTGGAACTGAAGCTTTCTTT	CASTRLFGTEAFF
TRBJ1-3	NA	many	TRBV7-2	TGTGCCAGCAGCCTTACAAACAGGGACACCATATATTTT	CASSLTNRDTIYF
TRBJ1-1	NA	few	TRBV13	TGTGCCAGCAGCCCCCCGACAGACATGAACACTGAAGCTTTCTTT	CASSPPTDMNTEAFF
TRBJ1-1	NA	NA	TRBV7-9	TGTGCCAGCAGCTTAGCTCGGACACCTGAAGCTTTCTTT	CASSLARTPEAFF
TRBJ2-3	TRBD2	NA	TRBV13	TGTGCCAGCAGCTTAGGCCTTTCCGGGGGGGCTCCCCCAGATACGCAGTATTTT	CASSLGLSGGAPPDTQYF
TRBJ1-5	NA	many	TRBV6-1	TGTGCCAGCAGTGAAGCTGGCCCTAGGGAGCCCCAGCATTTT	CASSEAGPREPQHF
TRBJ1-4	NA	many	TRBV6-6	TGTGCCAGCAGTTCCTACGCGTCGGTACTGTTTTTT	CASSSYASVLFF
TRBJ1-1	NA	many	TRBV9	TGTGCCAGCAGCGTAGACCAGTGGCCAGTTGAAGCTTTCTTT	CASSVDQWPVEAFF
TRBJ2-5	TRBD2	many	TRBV5-1	TGCGCCAGCAGCTTGTTGGGTAGCGGGGAGCAAGAGACCCAGTACTTC	CASSLLGSGEQETQYF
TRBJ2-3	TRBD1	many	TRBV5-1	TGCGCCAGCAGCCGGGACAGGGGGGGCACAGATACGCAGTATTTT	CASSRDRGGTDTQYF
TRBJ2-5	NA	many	TRBV7-9	TGTGCCAGCAGCTTAAGTTCGCAAGTCCAAGAGACCCAGTACTTC	CASSLSSQVQETQYF
TRBJ1-4	NA	many	TRBV2	TGTGCCAGCAGTGAAGGGACAAAACTGTTTTTT	CASSEGTKLFF
TRBJ1-3	NA	NA	TRBV21-1	TGTGCCAGCGATCAGCTGGGGTATAAGGCCCTCTCTGGAAACACCATATATTTT	CASDQLGYKALSGNTIYF
TRBJ1-2	NA	many	TRBV10-3	TGTGCCATCAGGTCACAGGGACCTAACTATGGCTACACCTTC	CAIRSQGPNYGYTF
TRBJ1-4	NA	NA	TRBV30	TGTGCCTGGAACCGTAATGAAAAACTGTTTTTT	CAWNRNEKLFF
TRBJ1-4	TRBD1	many	TRBV7-2	TGTGCCAGCAGCCCAAGACAGGGCACGGCAACTAATGAAAAACTGTTTTTT	CASSPRQGTATNEKLFF
TRBJ2-3	TRBD2	many	TRBV13	TGTGCCAGCAGCCCCCGAGTCGGAGGGGAGGGAAGCACAGATACGCAGTATTTT	CASSPRVGGEGSTDTQYF
TRBJ2-4	TRBD1	NA	TRBV5-1	TGCGCCAGCAGCCCCGACAGGGACGTAGCCAAAAACATTCAGTACTTC	CASSPDRDVAKNIQYF
TRBJ2-7	NA	NA	TRBV11-2	TGTGCCAGCAGCCCACGACTAGTAGCCTACGAGCAGTACTTC	CASSPRLVAYEQYF
TRBJ2-1	NA	many	TRBV15	TGTGCCACCAGCAGAGGGGGGTTTCGCTCCTACAATGAGCAGTTCTTC	CATSRGGFRSYNEQFF
TRBJ2-1	TRBD1	many	TRBV5-1	TGCGCCAGCATATGGGGACCGGGACAGCTAGACAATGAGCAGTTCTTC	CASIWGPGQLDNEQFF
TRBJ1-4	NA	NA	TRBV6-2/TRBV6-3	TGTGCCAGCAGTTGGAGACAGACGAATGAAAAACTGTTTTTT	CASSWRQTNEKLFF
TRBJ2-2	NA	many	TRBV18	TGTGCCAGCTCACCGTGGTCTCAGAACACCGGGGAGCTGTTTTTT	CASSPWSQNTGELFF
TRBJ2-1	NA	NA	TRBV19	TGTGCCAGTAGTTCGAAACCGGGACGTTCTCCGTTCTTC	CASSSKPGRSPFF
TRBJ2-7	NA	many	TRBV3-1	TGTGCCAGCAGCCAAGACGGGGCCTACGAGCAGTACTTC	CASSQDGAYEQYF
TRBJ1-5	NA	NA	TRBV30	TGTGCCTTCGAGGTGGGCAATCAGCCCCGGCATTTT	CAFEVGNQPRHF
TRBJ1-1	NA	many	TRBV24-1	TGTGCCACCAGTGACGGCCAGAACACTGAAGCTTTCTTT	CATSDGQNTEAFF
TRBJ2-1	TRBD2	many	TRBV3-1	TGTGCCAGCAGCCAAGAGCTCGGGACTAGCGGGGGGATTCAGTTCTTC	CASSQELGTSGGIQFF
TRBJ1-2	NA	NA	TRBV27	TGTGCCAGCAGCCCCCATGGGGGGCCTAACTATGGCTACACCTTC	CASSPHGGPNYGYTF
TRBJ2-4	TRBD1	many	TRBV18	TGTGCCAGCTCCCCCGGGACAGAAAAGATTCAGTACTTC	CASSPGTEKIQYF
TRBJ2-5	TRBD1	many	TRBV2	TGTGCCAGCATCGGGCGGACAGGGGATGAGACCCAGTACTTC	CASIGRTGDETQYF
TRBJ2-3	TRBD2	many	TRBV7-8	TGTGCCAGCAGTCCTAGCGGGACGGGGGATACGCAGTATTTT	CASSPSGTGDTQYF
TRBJ1-1	TRBD1	many	TRBV6-5	TGTGCCAGCAGTGCCACAGGGGGCGGGGGTAGAGCTTTCTTT	CASSATGGGGRAFF
TRBJ2-3	NA	many	TRBV4-2	TGTGCCAGCAGCCAAGACAGGGGGGCGGGGATGATAGATACGCAGTATTTT	CASSQDRGAGMIDTQYF
TRBJ1-5	NA	many	TRBV7-8	TGTGCCAGCAGCTTAGGGGCAGGGGAACAGCCCCAGCATTTT	CASSLGAGEQPQHF
TRBJ2-7	TRBD1	many	TRBV10-3	TGTGCCATCGGACAGGCAGACTACGAGCAGTACTTC	CAIGQADYEQYF
TRBJ2-5	NA	many	TRBV12-3/TRBV12-4	TGTGCCAGCAGTTTGAGGGAAGAGACCCAGTACTTC	CASSLREETQYF
TRBJ2-3	TRBD1	many	TRBV7-6	TGTGCCAGCAGCCCAGGGGGATCCACAGATACGCAGTATTTT	CASSPGGSTDTQYF
TRBJ2-3	TRBD2	many	TRBV6-2/TRBV6-3	TGTGCCAGCGGCGGGGGGGGGTCAGATACGCAGTATTTT	CASGGGGSDTQYF
TRBJ1-6	NA	few	TRBV9	TGTGCCAGCAGCGCCGGAACAGCCTCTAATTCACCCCTCCACTTT	CASSAGTASNSPLHF
TRBJ1-2	TRBD1	many	TRBV6-5	TGTGCCAGCAGTTTACAGGGGGCAACTAACTATGGCTACACCTTC	CASSLQGATNYGYTF